These T cell receptor beta chains were read from a single sample in a study of CD8 T cells in Susac syndrome. TCRdb passed the immunoSEQ multiplex PCR reads through MiXCR, listing each CDR3 protein once. There are hundreds of thousands of distinct CDR3 sequences in the sample; over 90% occur only once, and roughly 0.14% lies in the top ten. Sequencing used CD4+ T cells from PBMCs. The receptor source for this set is a human donor with Susac syndrome. CDR3s include the opening cysteine and the closing phenylalanine or tryptophan. A D gene is named only where the DNA matches it firmly. Expanded clones are given a class, and other clones once, few, many or no size at all.

abundance | d_gene | j_gene | v_gene | CDR3nt | CDR3aa
. | TRBD1 | TRBJ1-1 | TRBV5-1 | TGCGCCAGCACCTTGGGACAGATGAACACTGAAGCTTTCTTT | CASTLGQMNTEAFF
. | . | TRBJ2-7 | TRBV7-2 | TGTGCCAGCAGCCGAAACCCGGACATCTCCTACGAGCAGTACTTC | CASSRNPDISYEQYF
. | . | TRBJ2-7 | TRBV5-4 | TGTGCCAGCAGCCCCCAAGGGGCCTACGAGCAGTACTTC | CASSPQGAYEQYF
. | TRBD1 | TRBJ2-7 | TRBV6-2/TRBV6-3 | TGTGCCAGCAGAACTGGACAGGGTTTGAGCTCCTACGAGCAGTACTTC | CASRTGQGLSSYEQYF
. | . | TRBJ2-1 | TRBV12-3/TRBV12-4 | TGTGCCAGCAGTCCGGAAGGGGGACCCTACAATGAGCAGTTCTTC | CASSPEGGPYNEQFF
. | TRBD2 | TRBJ2-1 | TRBV7-7 | TGTGCTAGCAGCTTGAGACTAGCGGGGAACAATGAGCAGTTCTTC | CASSLRLAGNNEQFF
. | . | TRBJ2-1 | TRBV20-1 | TGCAGTGCTCCCCGAGGGGCGCGTTACAATGAGCAGTTCTTC | CSAPRGARYNEQFF
. | TRBD1 | TRBJ2-2 | TRBV5-6 | TGTGCCAGCAGCTTTGGGACAGGGGGTTTCACCGGGGAGCTGTTTTTT | CASSFGTGGFTGELFF
. | TRBD2 | TRBJ2-1 | TRBV3-1 | TGTGCCAGCAGCCGAAGCGGGGGGGACGATGAGCAGTTCTTC | CASSRSGGDDEQFF
. | . | TRBJ1-4 | TRBV6-1 | TGTGCCAGCGATGGTTGGACAAGCGGGGATGAAAAACTGTTTTTT | CASDGWTSGDEKLFF
once | . | TRBJ2-5 | TRBV27 | TGTGCCAGCGGGGGGATTGGGACGAAGACCCAGTACTTC | CASGGIGTKTQYF
. | TRBD1 | TRBJ1-2 | TRBV12-3/TRBV12-4 | TGTGCCAGCAGCCAGACAGGGCCCGCTAACTATGGCTACACCTTC | CASSQTGPANYGYTF
once | TRBD1 | TRBJ1-2 | TRBV7-2 | TGTGCCAGCAGCTTAGCGTGGACAGGAGACTATGGCTACACCTTC | CASSLAWTGDYGYTF
once | . | TRBJ1-1 | TRBV20-1 | TGCAGTGCTAGAGATCCGACCCAGGGAGGGGGCACTGAAGCTTTCTTT | CSARDPTQGGGTEAFF
. | TRBD1 | TRBJ2-5 | TRBV12-3/TRBV12-4 | TGTGCCAGCAGTATCGGGACAGGGGGAGGAGAGACCCAGTACTTC | CASSIGTGGGETQYF
. | TRBD1 | TRBJ2-7 | TRBV10-3 | TGTGCCATCAAAAGACAGGGGGTCGAGGAGCAGTACTTC | CAIKRQGVEEQYF
. | . | TRBJ2-5 | TRBV20-1 | TGCAGTGCAGATGACAATCGGCAAGAGACCCAGTACTTC | CSADDNRQETQYF